This TCR beta chain stems from a study of blood T cell repertoires in COVID-19. The CDR3 has 16 amino acids. Germline trimming cut 5 bases from V and 7 bases from J; bases unmatched to any gene: 16. Germline V gene data show CDR1 as SGHTA and CDR2 as FQGNSA. Authors' processing steps: Nucleated cell number was recorded as an estimate derived from reference gene primer amplification. Clones were sequenced by immunoSEQ multiplex PCR, and TCRdb holds only the in-frame ones, with some missing. The V and J calls and the clone size are those of that table, but D and trimming were determined from the DNA. The table lists about 220,000 clones, about 80% of them singletons.

The chain has TRBV7-2 and TRBJ2-7, with 8 positions matching TRBD1. The clonotype originates from a woman between 55 and 75 years old with acute or convalescent COVID-19. Sequenced input: peripheral blood. In nucleotides, the CDR3 is TGTGCCAGCAGCATACACGCCGGTGGACAGGGAGGAGAGCAGTACTTC. Protein: CASSIHAGGQGGEQYF.